This paragraph reports one T cell receptor (beta chain). This entry comes from a study of T cell changes during pregnancy in multiple sclerosis. J lost 1 base, V lost 4 bases, and 2 bases had no gene match. The CDR3 is 14 amino acids. Germline-derived CDR1 and CDR2 are MGHRA and YSYEKL. The data were produced by immunoSEQ multiplex PCR, yet TCRdb's version contains in-frame clones alone and is incomplete. The repertoire holds roughly 48,000 clones, with roughly 92% as singletons. The chain joins TRBV4-1 to TRBJ2-3, with 7 nucleotides matching TRBD1. The source is a female donor with multiple sclerosis, enrolled in a pregnancy study. The material was CD4+ T cells from peripheral blood mononuclear cells, obtained in the third trimester of pregnancy. The CDR3 DNA is TGCGCCAGCAGCCGGGACAGAGGCACAGATACGCAGTATTTT. This encodes CASSRDRGTDTQYF.